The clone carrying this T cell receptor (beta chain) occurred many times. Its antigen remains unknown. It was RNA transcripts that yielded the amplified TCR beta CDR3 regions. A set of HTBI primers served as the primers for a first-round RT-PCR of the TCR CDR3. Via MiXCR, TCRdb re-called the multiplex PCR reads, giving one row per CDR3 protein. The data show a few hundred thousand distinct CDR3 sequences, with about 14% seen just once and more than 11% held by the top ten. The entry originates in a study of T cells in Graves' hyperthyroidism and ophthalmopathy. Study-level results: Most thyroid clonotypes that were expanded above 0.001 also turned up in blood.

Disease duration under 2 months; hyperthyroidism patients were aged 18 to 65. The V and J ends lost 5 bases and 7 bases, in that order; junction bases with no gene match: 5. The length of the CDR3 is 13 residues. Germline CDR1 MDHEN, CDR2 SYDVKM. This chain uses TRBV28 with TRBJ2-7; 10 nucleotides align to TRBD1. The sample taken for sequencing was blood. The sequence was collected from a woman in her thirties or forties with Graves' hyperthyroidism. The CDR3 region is CASSPGQGGEQYF. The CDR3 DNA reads TGTGCCAGCAGTCCTGGACAGGGGGGAGAGCAGTACTTC.